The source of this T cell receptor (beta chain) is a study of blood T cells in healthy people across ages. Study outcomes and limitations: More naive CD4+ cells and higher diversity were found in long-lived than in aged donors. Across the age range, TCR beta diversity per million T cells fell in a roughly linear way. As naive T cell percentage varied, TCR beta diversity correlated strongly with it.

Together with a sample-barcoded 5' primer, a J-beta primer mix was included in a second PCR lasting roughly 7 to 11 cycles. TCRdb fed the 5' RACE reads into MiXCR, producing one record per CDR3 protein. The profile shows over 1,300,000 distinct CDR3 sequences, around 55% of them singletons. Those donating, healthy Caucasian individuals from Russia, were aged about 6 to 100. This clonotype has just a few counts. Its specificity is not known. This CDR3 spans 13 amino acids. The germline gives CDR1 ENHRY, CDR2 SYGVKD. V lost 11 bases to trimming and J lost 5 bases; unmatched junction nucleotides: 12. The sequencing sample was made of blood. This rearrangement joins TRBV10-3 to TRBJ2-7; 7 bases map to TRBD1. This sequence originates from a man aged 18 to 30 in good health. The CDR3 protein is CAAHRGPADEQYF. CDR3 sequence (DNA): TGTGCCGCCCACAGGGGTCCCGCGGACGAGCAGTACTTC.